This TCR beta chain was identified in a study of control samples from healthy donors and cancer patients. The repertoire was sequenced with immunoSEQ multiplex PCR; TCRdb's copy has only in-frame clones and lacks some. The table shows tens of thousands of clones, with over 85% occurring only once. J gave up 2 bases and V 6 bases, and 6 bases lay outside the gene matches. This CDR3 is 16 amino acids long. Germline lookup yields CDR1 MNHEY and CDR2 SMNVEV (reference sequence). The material sequenced was blood. The TCR originated in a man aged 45-60 years in good health. This chain joins TRBV27 and TRBJ1-4, with 10 nucleotides matching TRBD1. The CDR3 region has the DNA TGTGCCAGCAGACCTGACAGGGGGCCGACTAATGAAAAACTGTTTTTT. It codes for CASRPDRGPTNEKLFF.